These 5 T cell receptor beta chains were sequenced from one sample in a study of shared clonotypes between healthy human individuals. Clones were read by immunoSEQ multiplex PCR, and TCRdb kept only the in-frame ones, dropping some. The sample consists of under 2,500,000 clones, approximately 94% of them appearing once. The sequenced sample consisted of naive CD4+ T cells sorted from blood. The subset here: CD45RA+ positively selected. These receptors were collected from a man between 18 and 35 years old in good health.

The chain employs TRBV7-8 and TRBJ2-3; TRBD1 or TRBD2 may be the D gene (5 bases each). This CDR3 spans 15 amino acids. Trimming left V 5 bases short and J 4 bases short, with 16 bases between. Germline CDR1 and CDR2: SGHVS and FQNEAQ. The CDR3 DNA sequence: TGTGCCAGCAGCCAAAAACGGGACCCACCAGATACGCAGTATTTT. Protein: CASSQKRDPPDTQYF.

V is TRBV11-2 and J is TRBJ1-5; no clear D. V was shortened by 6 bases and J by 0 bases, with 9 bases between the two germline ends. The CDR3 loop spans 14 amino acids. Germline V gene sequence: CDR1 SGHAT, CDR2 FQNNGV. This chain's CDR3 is CASRRSYSNQPQHF. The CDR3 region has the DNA TGTGCCAGCAGGAGGAGTTATAGCAATCAGCCCCAGCATTTT.

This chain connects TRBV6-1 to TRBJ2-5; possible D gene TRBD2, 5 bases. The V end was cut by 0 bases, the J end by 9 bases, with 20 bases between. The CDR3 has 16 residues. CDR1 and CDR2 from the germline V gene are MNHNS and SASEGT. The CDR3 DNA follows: TGTGCCAGCAGTGAAGCTTGGGAACACTCACTCGGGGCCCAGTACTTC. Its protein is CASSEAWEHSLGAQYF.

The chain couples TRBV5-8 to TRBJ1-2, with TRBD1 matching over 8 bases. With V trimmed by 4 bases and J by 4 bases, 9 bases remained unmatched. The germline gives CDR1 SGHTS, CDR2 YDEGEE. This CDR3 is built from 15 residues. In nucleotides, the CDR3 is TGTGCCAGCAGCCCGGACGACAGGGGTCTCTATGGCTACACCTTC. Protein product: CASSPDDRGLYGYTF.

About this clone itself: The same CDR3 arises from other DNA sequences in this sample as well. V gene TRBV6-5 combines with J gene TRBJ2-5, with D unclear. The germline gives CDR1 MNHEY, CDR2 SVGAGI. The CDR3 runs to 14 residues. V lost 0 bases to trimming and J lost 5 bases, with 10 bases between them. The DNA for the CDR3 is TGTGCCAGCAGTTACTCGCGTCTGGGGGAGACCCAGTACTTC. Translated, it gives CASSYSRLGETQYF.